What follows are 3 T cell receptor beta chains derived from one specimen sequenced in a study of T cell responses to AZD1222 COVID-19 vaccine. The data were produced by immunoSEQ multiplex PCR, yet TCRdb's version contains in-frame clones alone and is incomplete. The repertoire holds about 220,000 clones, with approximately 94% as singletons. The input for sequencing was peripheral blood, taken on day 0 of MenACWY control vaccination. These receptors originate from an adult in good health.

The V gene is TRBV4-3, the J gene TRBJ1-1, with unresolved D. V was cut by 4 bases and J by 1 base, with 7 bases left in between. Germline lookup yields CDR1 LGHNA and CDR2 YSLEER. The CDR3 is 13 amino acids. In nucleotides, the CDR3 is TGCGCCAGCAGCCGCAAGCGGAACACTGAAGCTTTCTTT. Translation: CASSRKRNTEAFF.

The chain links TRBV13 to TRBJ2-3; tentatively, D is TRBD2 (5 bases). Looked up from germline, CDR1 is PRHDT and CDR2 is FYEKMQ (reference sequence). The V end lost 3 bases, the J end lost 7 bases, and 8 bases lay between the germline ends. This CDR3 has 12 residues. In DNA, the CDR3 is TGTGCCAGCAGCTTCGGACTTTATACGCAGTATTTT. Its translation is CASSFGLYTQYF.

The gene calls are TRBV30 and TRBJ1-2; 7 bases line up with TRBD1. Per germline, CDR1 GTSNPN and CDR2 SVGIG (reference sequence). V shed 0 bases and J 6 bases; nucleotides not matched to a gene: 13. This CDR3 has 16 residues. CDR3 region: CAWSVRQRQGGDGYTF. The CDR3 coding sequence is TGTGCCTGGAGTGTACGGCAGAGACAGGGAGGGGATGGCTACACCTTC.